Listed here are 15 T cell receptor beta chains from one sample, sequenced in a study of T cells after yellow fever vaccination. MiXCR, run by TCRdb on the 5' RACE reads, gives a single entry per CDR3 protein. The data show some 300,000 distinct CDR3 sequences, around 4% seen once. Specimen: PBMCs, collected on the day of the yellow fever booster vaccination. These receptor sequences come from a man aged 18 to 30 who received the YFV17D yellow fever vaccine.

This clonotype was counted at least ten times. J is TRBJ2-4 and V is TRBV11-1; TRBD1 might be the D (6 bases). V lost 5 bases, J lost 1 base, and 12 bases lay in between. The CDR3 contains 15 residues. From germline, CDR1 is SGHAT and CDR2 FQDESV (reference sequence). For the CDR3, the DNA is TGTGCCAGCAGCCCCACTCAGGGGGCCAAAAACATTCAGTACTTC. Its translation is CASSPTQGAKNIQYF. The whole variable domain, filled in from reference TRBV11-1 and TRBJ2-4, reads EAEVAQSPRYKITEKSQAVAFWCDPISGHATLYWYRQILGQGPELLVQFQDESVVDDSQLPKDRFSAERLKGVDSTLKIQPAELGDSAMYLCASSPTQGAKNIQYFGAGTRLSVL.

This clonotype came up many times. The chain carries TRBV9 and TRBJ2-2, with 11 nucleotides matching TRBD2. CDR1 SGDLS and CDR2 YYNGEE come from the germline V gene. This CDR3 comprises 17 residues. V was pared by 4 bases and J by 4 bases, with 9 bases of the junction left unmatched. The chain's CDR3 is CASSSVAGGSRTGELFF. The DNA of the CDR3 is TGTGCCAGCAGCTCCGTAGCGGGGGGGAGTCGCACCGGGGAGCTGTTTTTT.

This clonotype was seen a few times. This chain joins TRBV5-1 and TRBJ2-7, with a possible D match to TRBD2 (5 bases). V lost 0 bases and J 4 bases, leaving 8 bases between the germline ends. Germline CDR1 SGHRS, CDR2 YFSETQ. CDR3 length equals 13 residues. CDR3 residues: CASSLARGYEQYV. The CDR3 DNA follows: TGCGCCAGCAGCTTGGCCCGGGGATACGAGCAGTACGTC.

This clonotype was recorded at least ten times. The chain has TRBV7-8 and TRBJ1-5, with D possibly matching TRBD1 (6 bases). Trimming shortened V by 5 bases and J by 0 bases, and 17 bases separated the two germline ends. The CDR3 runs to 17 residues. Germline CDR1 reads SGHVS; CDR2 reads FQNEAQ. DNA for the CDR3: TGTGCCAGCAGCGCCCAAGGGCGAGGGGGTAGCAATCAGCCCCAGCATTTT. Protein sequence: CASSAQGRGGSNQPQHF.

This clonotype was counted only a few times. The CDR3 DNA reads as TGCGCCAGCAGCGTTGGGGGGGGACCCAACCCCTCTGGGGCCAACGTCCTGACTTTC. It encodes CASSVGGGPNPSGANVLTF. The V call is TRBV5-1, the J call TRBJ2-6; 7 nucleotides match TRBD2. Trimming cost V 4 bases and J 0 bases; bases outside gene matches: 13. Per germline, CDR1 SGHRS and CDR2 YFSETQ. CDR3 length: 19 residues.

The rearrangement uses TRBV20-1 and TRBJ2-3; D is possibly TRBD1 (5 bases). The CDR3 has 13 residues. V lost 6 bases, J lost 4 bases, and 14 bases lay in between. The germline CDR1 and CDR2 sequences are DFQATT and SNEGSKA (reference sequence). The CDR3, as DNA: TGCAGTGCCAAGAGGACAACGTCAGATACGCAGTATTTT. It is translated as CSAKRTTSDTQYF.

This clonotype was seen many times. V is TRBV5-1 and J is TRBJ2-2; D is possibly TRBD1 or TRBD2 (5 bases each). V lost 3 bases, J lost 6 bases, and 6 bases lay in between. This CDR3 contains 12 residues. Germline V lookup: CDR1 SGHRS, CDR2 YFSETQ. The DNA for the CDR3 is TGCGCCAGCAGCTGGGACCCCGGGGAGCTGTTTTTT. This codes for CASSWDPGELFF.

This clonotype has a count of ten or more. The chain couples TRBV10-3 to TRBJ2-1; D unclear. There are 11 residues in the CDR3. V lost 2 bases, J lost 6 bases, and 2 bases lay in between. Germline V CDR1 and CDR2: ENHRY, SYGVKD. CDR3 DNA: TGTGCCATCAGTGAGACCAATGAGCAGTTCTTC. Its translation is CAISETNEQFF.

This clonotype was seen at least ten times. J is TRBJ2-3 and V is TRBV6-2 or TRBV6-3; tentative D call: TRBD2 (5 bases). Germline V gives CDR1 MNHEY, CDR2 SVGEGT. The CDR3 covers 13 residues. The germline V and J ends were trimmed by 5 bases and 4 bases, with 10 bases remaining between them. The CDR3 sequence is CASSGGGPDTQYF. Here the CDR3 DNA reads TGTGCCAGCAGTGGCGGAGGACCAGATACGCAGTATTTT.

The chain recombines TRBV7-2 with TRBJ2-5; 9 bases are shared with TRBD1. J gave up 9 bases and V 5 bases, and 7 bases lay outside the gene matches. Germline V gene data show CDR1 as SGHTA and CDR2 as FQGNSA. CDR3 length: 13 residues. CDR3 residues: CASSVGTGSPQYF. The CDR3, as DNA: TGTGCCAGCAGCGTCGGGACAGGGTCACCCCAGTACTTC.

V and J are TRBV3-1 and TRBJ2-2; 8 nucleotides agree with TRBD1. CDR1 and CDR2 from the germline V gene are LGHDT and YNNKEL (reference sequence). The V gene end was trimmed by 4 bases and the J gene end by 4 bases; junction bases not matched to a gene: 8. CDR3 length equals 16 residues. This CDR3 is CASSRRGRKATGELFF. In DNA form, the CDR3 reads TGTGCCAGCAGCCGCAGGGGGCGCAAAGCCACCGGGGAGCTGTTTTTT.

This clonotype has just a few counts. The chain has TRBV13 and TRBJ2-5; 11 bases map to TRBD2. CDR3 size: 13 residues. CDR1 PRHDT and CDR2 FYEKMQ come from the germline V gene (reference sequence). V shed 8 bases and J 5 bases; nucleotides not matched to a gene: 4. CDR3 DNA: TGTGCCAGCCTTAGCGGGGGGGGGGAGACCCAGTACTTC. Translated: CASLSGGGETQYF.

This clonotype was counted many times. The rearrangement joins TRBV20-1 to TRBJ2-1; the match to TRBD2 covers 7 bases. From germline, CDR1 is DFQATT and CDR2 SNEGSKA (reference sequence). CDR3 length equals 15 residues. Trimming at V came to 5 bases and at J to 4 bases, leaving 11 bases not matched to a gene. The CDR3 region has the DNA TGCAGTGCTTCCAGACTAGCCCGGGGTTACAATGAGCAGTTCTTC. Protein product: CSASRLARGYNEQFF.

This chain connects TRBV5-6 to TRBJ2-1; TRBD1 aligns across 10 bases. This CDR3 is 17 amino acids long. CDR1 is SGHDT, CDR2 YYEEEE, per germline. V shed 3 bases and J 5 bases; nucleotides not matched to a gene: 11. CDR3 coding DNA: TGTGCCAGCAGCTGGCCAGGGACAGGGGACGAGGACAATGAGCAGTTCTTC. It encodes CASSWPGTGDEDNEQFF. Filled out from reference TRBV5-6 and TRBJ2-1, the complete variable domain reads DAGVTQSPTHLIKTRGQQVTLRCSPKSGHDTVSWYQQALGQGPQFIFQYYEEEERQRGNFPDRFSGHQFPNYSSELNVNALLLGDSALYLCASSWPGTGDEDNEQFFGPGTRLTVL.

This clonotype came up many times. The rearrangement links TRBV7-2 to TRBJ2-3; TRBD2 aligns across 8 bases. Losses at the gene ends were 1 base for V and 6 bases for J; bases not matched to a gene: 6. Germline V gene sequence: CDR1 SGHTA, CDR2 FQGNSA. The CDR3 length is 15 residues. CDR3 region: CASSLVLAGGDTQYF. The DNA for the CDR3 is TGTGCCAGCAGCTTAGTTCTAGCGGGTGGGGATACGCAGTATTTT.